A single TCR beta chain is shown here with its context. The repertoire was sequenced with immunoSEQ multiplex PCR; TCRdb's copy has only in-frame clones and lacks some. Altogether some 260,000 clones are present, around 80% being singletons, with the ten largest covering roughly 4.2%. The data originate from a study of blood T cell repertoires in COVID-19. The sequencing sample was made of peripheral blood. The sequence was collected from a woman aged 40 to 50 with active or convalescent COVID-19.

CDR3 nucleotide sequence: TGTGCCAGCAGCCTCCCCCTAGGGACTCCGAGAAACACCATATATTTT. This sequence encodes CASSLPLGTPRNTIYF. This sequence joins TRBV3-1 (or the pseudogene TRBV3-2) and TRBJ1-3, with D perhaps TRBD1 (5 bases). Germline V gives CDR1 LGHDT, CDR2 YNNKEL (reference sequence). The ends were cut back, 4 bases at V and 5 bases at J, with 18 bases in the middle. This CDR3 region has 16 residues.